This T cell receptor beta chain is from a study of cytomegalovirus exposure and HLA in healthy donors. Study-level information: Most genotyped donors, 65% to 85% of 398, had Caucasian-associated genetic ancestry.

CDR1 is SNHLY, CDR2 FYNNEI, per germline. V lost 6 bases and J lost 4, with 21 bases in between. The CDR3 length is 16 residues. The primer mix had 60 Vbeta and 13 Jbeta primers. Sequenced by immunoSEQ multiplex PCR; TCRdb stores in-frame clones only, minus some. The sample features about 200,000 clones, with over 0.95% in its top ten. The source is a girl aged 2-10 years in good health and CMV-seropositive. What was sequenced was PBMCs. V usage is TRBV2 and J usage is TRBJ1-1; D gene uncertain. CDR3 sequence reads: CASRLEGKASTTEAFF. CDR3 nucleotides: TGTGCCAGCAGGCTAGAGGGAAAGGCTTCGACCACTGAAGCTTTCTTT.